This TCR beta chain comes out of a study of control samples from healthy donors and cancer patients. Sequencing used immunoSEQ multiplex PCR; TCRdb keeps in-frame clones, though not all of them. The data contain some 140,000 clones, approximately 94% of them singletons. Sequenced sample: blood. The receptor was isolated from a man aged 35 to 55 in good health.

The CDR3 sequence is CASSPGSGELFF. In nucleotides, the CDR3 is TGTGCCAGCAGCCCAGGGTCCGGGGAGCTGTTTTTT. The rearrangement uses TRBV7-2 and TRBJ2-2, with a tentative D call TRBD1 (5 bases). Trimming took off 5 bases at V and 6 bases at J, with 7 bases between the two ends. The CDR3 totals 12 residues. Germline CDR1 and CDR2: SGHTA and FQGNSA.